A single count supports the clone carrying this T cell receptor beta chain. Its antigen is not identified. The PCR was carried out with 60 Vbeta primers and 13 Jbeta primers. Profiling relied on immunoSEQ multiplex PCR, and the TCRdb table lists in-frame clones only, not all of them. The sample contains about 160,000 clones, about 72% of which appear only once. The sample is drawn from a study of cytomegalovirus exposure and HLA in healthy donors. Overall study context: The roughly 100 million unique TCR beta sequences, from roughly 170 million T cells, were found by an earlier analysis. Findings and limits, study-wide: CMV serostatus was the only recorded immune exposure for donors. Later analysis demonstrated an association between a missense DCLRE1C variant and TCR beta V- and J-gene trimming. DRB1 had the most TCR associations and HLA-C the fewest, a later analysis found, with rates varying by HLA locus.

V shed 5 bases and J shed 5 bases, with 14 bases lying between them. The CDR3 sequence is 13 residues long. Germline V gives CDR1 SGHRS, CDR2 YFSETQ. The rearrangement joins TRBV5-1 to TRBJ2-7; D is perhaps TRBD2 (6 bases). The origin of this receptor is a man aged 25 to 45 in good health and CMV-seropositive. What was sequenced was PBMCs. The CDR3 DNA follows: TGCGCCAGCAGGGCCGGGGGTTCAGACGAGCAGTACTTC. It codes for CASRAGGSDEQYF. The whole variable domain, remainder taken from reference TRBV5-1 and TRBJ2-7, is KAGVTQTPRYLIKTRGQQVTLSCSPISGHRSVSWYQQTPGQGLQFLFEYFSETQRNKGNFPGRFSGRQFSNSRSEMNVSTLELGDSALYLCASRAGGSDEQYFGPGTRLTVT.